These 21 T cell receptor beta chains came from one sample sequenced in a study of human T cells and chemical hapten exposure. Time point defined: patch test 1, 2 weeks after DPC sensitization. As to treatment: therapeutic diphenylcyclopropenone sensitization with weekly scalp DPC. In TCRdb, the RACE reads were re-called with MiXCR into one record per CDR3 protein. The sample records more than 70,000 distinct CDR3 sequences, 12% being singletons. This sample comprised whole blood, obtained in connection with sensitization to the hapten diphenylcyclopropenone (DPC). Every receptor here comes from a woman aged 55-69 years with alopecia areata. Some clones in this sample may be carry-over from other donors' samples.

This clonotype has a handful of counts. The chain uses TRBV5-1 and TRBJ1-5, with a tentative D call TRBD1 (5 bases). The CDR3 spans 15 residues. Germline CDR1 reads SGHRS; CDR2 reads YFSETQ. Trimming removed 0 bases from V and 3 bases from J, with 10 bases in between. The CDR3 bases are TGCGCCAGCAGCTTGGTGCCAGGGAACAATCAGCCCCAGCATTTT. It yields the protein CASSLVPGNNQPQHF. Based on the CDR3 plus reference TRBV5-1 and TRBJ1-5, the full variable domain is KAGVTQTPRYLIKTRGQQVTLSCSPISGHRSVSWYQQTPGQGLQFLFEYFSETQRNKGNFPGRFSGRQFSNSRSEMNVSTLELGDSALYLCASSLVPGNNQPQHFGDGTRLSIL.

V gene TRBV5-1 combines with J gene TRBJ1-1; D might be TRBD1 (6 bases). CDR1 SGHRS and CDR2 YFSETQ come from the germline V gene. Trimming removed 5 bases from V and 8 bases from J, with 13 bases in between. CDR3 length equals 12 residues. The CDR3 bases are TGCGCCAGCAGTTATTTGCAGGGGGAAGCTTTCTTT. Translated, it gives CASSYLQGEAFF.

Many counts were recorded for this clonotype. The rearrangement joins TRBV10-3 to TRBJ2-7; D remains unclear. The CDR3 length is 13 residues. Germline V gives CDR1 ENHRY, CDR2 SYGVKD. Trimming stripped 0 bases from V and 6 bases from J, with 9 bases between. The CDR3 nucleotides are TGTGCCATCAGTGAGTCGTTCCCCGGCGAGCAGTACTTC. Residues: CAISESFPGEQYF.

This clonotype has more than one count but fewer than ten. The V and J genes are TRBV27 and TRBJ2-7; a weak D match, TRBD1 (5 bases). CDR3 length: 15 amino acids. Germline V gene data show CDR1 as MNHEY and CDR2 as SMNVEV (reference sequence). The V end lost 5 bases, the J end lost 3 bases, and 17 bases lay between the germline ends. The CDR3 DNA sequence: TGTGCCAGCAGTACCTATCCCGACAGTCGCTACGAGCAGTACTTC. Amino acids: CASSTYPDSRYEQYF.

This clonotype was detected only a few times. This chain uses TRBV20-1 with TRBJ2-7; D remains unclear. Trimming shortened V by 3 bases and J by 2 bases, and 11 bases separated the two germline ends. The CDR3 extends over 13 amino acids. The V gene's germline CDR1 is DFQATT and CDR2 SNEGSKA (reference sequence). CDR3 in amino acids: CSARYYSPYEQYF. The CDR3 DNA reads TGCAGTGCTAGGTATTACTCCCCCTACGAGCAGTACTTC.

The table lists this clonotype with many counts. The gene calls are TRBV12-3 or TRBV12-4 and TRBJ2-3; D gene uncertain. The CDR3 runs to 13 residues. The V gene lost 9 bases and the J gene lost 2 bases, with 12 bases spanning the gap. The CDR3 nucleotides are TGTGCCAGTTCCCCCCGCGCCACAGATACGCAGTATTTT. Its translation is CASSPRATDTQYF.

The table lists this clonotype with a few counts. The chain combines TRBV5-1 with TRBJ2-5; TRBD2 might be the D (5 bases). CDR1 is SGHRS, CDR2 YFSETQ, per germline. V shed 0 bases and J shed 5 bases, with 8 bases lying between them. The CDR3 length is 13 residues. The CDR3 nucleotides are TGCGCCAGCAGCTTGGCCGGGGTGGAGACCCAGTACTTC. This gives the protein CASSLAGVETQYF.

A few counts support this clonotype. The V call is TRBV7-6, the J call TRBJ1-6; D may be TRBD1 (5 bases). V was pared by 5 bases and J by 4 bases, with 12 bases between. Germline-derived CDR1 and CDR2 are SGHVS and FNYEAQ. The CDR3 contains 15 residues. CDR3 loop: CASSPAQGYNSPLHF. For the CDR3, the DNA is TGTGCCAGCAGCCCCGCCCAGGGTTATAATTCACCCCTCCACTTT.

This clonotype was seen a handful of times. This rearrangement joins TRBV2 to TRBJ2-5; 7 nucleotides align to TRBD1. V lost 1 base, J lost 2 bases, and 1 base stayed unmatched. The CDR3 is 14 residues long. Germline-derived CDR1 and CDR2 are SNHLY and FYNNEI. The CDR3 bases are TGTGCCAGCAGTGAAGGGACAGGTCAAGAGACCCAGTACTTC. The encoded protein is CASSEGTGQETQYF.

This clonotype was detected a few times. The chain couples TRBV12-3 or TRBV12-4 to TRBJ1-5, with D perhaps TRBD1 (5 bases). Trimming removed 6 bases at V and 11 bases at J, with 23 bases between. The CDR3 covers 15 residues. CDR3 nucleotide sequence: TGTGCCAGCAGCGGCCGGGACTCCCCGCTATGGTCCCAGCATTTT. Amino acid sequence: CASSGRDSPLWSQHF.

V gene TRBV6-5 combines with J gene TRBJ1-2; maybe TRBD1 (5 bases). CDR3 length equals 15 residues. Deletions cut 2 bases from V and 5 bases from J, with 15 bases between. In germline, CDR1 is MNHEY, CDR2 SVGAGI. This CDR3 reads CASSYDGGYLYGYTF. Written as DNA, the CDR3 is TGTGCCAGCAGTTACGACGGGGGGTACTTGTATGGCTACACCTTC.

This clonotype showed up many times. The chain is built from TRBV9 and TRBJ2-5; possibly TRBD2 for D (7 bases). Germline V CDR1 and CDR2: SGDLS, YYNGEE. This CDR3 contains 18 residues. V lost 0 bases and J 5 bases, leaving 23 bases between the germline ends. The CDR3 DNA sequence: TGTGCCAGCAGCGTAGATGGAAGGCGGGGGCTAGGATGGGAGACCCAGTACTTC. This gives the protein CASSVDGRRGLGWETQYF. Looking up the rest from reference TRBV9 and TRBJ2-5 gives the full variable domain: DSGVTQTPKHLITATGQRVTLRCSPRSGDLSVYWYQQSLDQGLQFLIQYYNGEERAKGNILERFSAQQFPDLHSELNLSSLELGDSALYFCASSVDGRRGLGWETQYFGPGTRLLVL.

This clonotype has just a few counts. V gene TRBV9 combines with J gene TRBJ1-3, with a tentative D call TRBD1 (6 bases). CDR1 and CDR2 from the germline V gene are SGDLS and YYNGEE. The CDR3 consists of 14 residues. Deletions cut 4 bases from V and 4 bases from J, with 12 bases between. The CDR3, as DNA: TGTGCCAGCAGCCTAAAGACAGGAGGAAACACCATATATTTT. This encodes CASSLKTGGNTIYF.

The chain carries TRBV5-1 and TRBJ2-7; 9 bases match TRBD1. The CDR3 sequence is 16 residues long. Germline V gene lookup returns CDR1 SGHRS and CDR2 YFSETQ. V was pared by 0 bases and J by 2 bases, with 6 bases of the junction left unmatched. The CDR3 DNA reads TGCGCCAGCAGCTTGGCCCCCGGGACAGGGACCTACGAGCAGTACTTC. Translation gives CASSLAPGTGTYEQYF. The variable domain in full, completed from reference TRBV5-1 and TRBJ2-7, reads KAGVTQTPRYLIKTRGQQVTLSCSPISGHRSVSWYQQTPGQGLQFLFEYFSETQRNKGNFPGRFSGRQFSNSRSEMNVSTLELGDSALYLCASSLAPGTGTYEQYFGPGTRLTVT.

This clonotype was detected ten times or more. The J gene is TRBJ1-4, the V gene TRBV6-6, with 8 nucleotides matching TRBD1. Germline CDR1 MNHNY, CDR2 SVGAGI (reference sequence). The CDR3 totals 14 residues. Trimming cost V 6 bases and J 5 bases; bases outside gene matches: 5. The CDR3 is CASSHRTGNEKLFF. The CDR3 region has the DNA TGTGCCAGCAGCCACCGGACAGGGAATGAAAAACTGTTTTTT.

This rearrangement joins TRBV29-1 to TRBJ1-5; D is perhaps TRBD1 (6 bases). Germline V gene sequence: CDR1 SQVTM, CDR2 ANQGSEA. The CDR3 is made up of 13 amino acids. Trimming removed 4 bases at V and 1 base at J, with 8 bases between. For the CDR3, the DNA is TGCAGCGTTGTGGGGGCGAGCAATCAGCCCCAGCATTTT. Its protein product is CSVVGASNQPQHF.

For the CDR3, the DNA is TGCGCCAGCAGCCCGGGGTACGAGCAGTACTTC. Translation: CASSPGYEQYF. The genes are TRBV5-1 and TRBJ2-7, with a weak D call TRBD2 (5 bases). Germline loops: CDR1 SGHRS, CDR2 YFSETQ. The CDR3 spans 11 residues. Trimming shortened V by 4 bases and J by 4 bases, and 6 bases separated the two germline ends.

The chain uses TRBV5-4 and TRBJ2-3; no definite D call. This CDR3 spans 16 amino acids. Per the germline V gene, CDR1 is SGHNT and CDR2 is YYREEE (reference sequence). With 1 base removed from V and 5 bases from J, the gap between germline ends came to 17 bases. The CDR3 DNA is TGTGCCAGCAGCTTGCCGAGCATTTTAGGTAGAGATACGCAGTATTTT. Encoded protein: CASSLPSILGRDTQYF.

The rearrangement joins TRBV5-5 to TRBJ1-5; TRBD1 is a possible D gene (6 bases). The CDR3 totals 13 residues. V lost 4 bases to trimming and J lost 7 bases, with 12 bases between them. Germline CDR1 SGHKS, CDR2 YYEKEE (reference sequence). DNA for the CDR3: TGTGCCAGCAGCAACAGGGTAGGCCAGCCCCAGCATTTT. Its protein product is CASSNRVGQPQHF.

At least ten counts were recorded for this clonotype. The chain joins TRBV18 to TRBJ1-1, with TRBD1 matching over 12 bases. This CDR3 contains 16 residues. From germline, CDR1 is KGHSH and CDR2 LQKENI. J was trimmed by 4 bases and V by 4 bases; bases with no gene match: 7. CDR3 region: CASSLGTGGRSTEAFF. The CDR3 DNA reads TGTGCCAGCTCACTAGGGACAGGGGGCAGGAGCACTGAAGCTTTCTTT.

In its sample, this clonotype was seen many times. The genes are TRBV7-3 and TRBJ2-1, with D tentatively TRBD1 (5 bases). Between the trimmed V and J ends, which lost 0 bases and 6 bases, there was a span of 15 bases. The CDR3 has 16 amino acids. In germline, CDR1 is SGHTA, CDR2 FQGTGA. Here the CDR3 DNA reads TGTGCCAGCAGCTTAACGCAGGGTAAACGGACCAATGAGCAGTTCTTC. Translating gives CASSLTQGKRTNEQFF. Complete variable domain (other parts from reference TRBV7-3 and TRBJ2-1): GAGVSQTPSNKVTEKGKYVELRCDPISGHTALYWYRQSLGQGPEFLIYFQGTGAADDSGLPNDRFFAVRPEGSVSTLKIQRTERGDSAVYLCASSLTQGKRTNEQFFGPGTRLTVL.